This T cell receptor beta chain was recorded in a study of quantifying T cell responses using KT2 cells (dated by TCRdb to the late 2010s). Regarding the complete study: RNA was DNase-treated and reverse transcribed with TCR alpha and beta constant-region primers, mostly using SuperScript III. Under optimum conditions, the efficiency of the T4 ligation step was estimated to be more than 9%. To avoid over-amplification, PCR2 was carried out as a SYBR Green qPCR and halted once a predetermined fluorescence threshold was reached. Beyond this particular receptor, the publication reports: Saturation in the detection of KT2 sequences was observed at very high KT2 spike-in numbers. This TCR sequencing study did not compare the pipeline side by side with other TCR sequencing techniques. KT2 sequences were detected down to the lowest spike-in tested, about one KT2 cell per 100,000 PBMC. A linear scaling of KT2 alpha and beta sequence counts with input KT2 cell number was observed over several orders of magnitude.

V was cut back by 6 bases and J by 4 bases, leaving a gap of 7 bases between them. Inclusive of the bounding cysteine and phenylalanine, the CDR3 is 12 residues long. The CDR3 DNA has 36 bases and is translated from base 1. Notes on this clonotype: Its antigen is not yet known. Base qualities are not recorded, but no much larger clone differs from it by a single base.

To prepare the library, UMI-ligation and nested PCR was applied. Using T4 RNA ligase 1, a single-stranded oligonucleotide bearing the Illumina SP2 sequence plus a UMI was ligated onto the 3' end of the cDNA. PCR1 consisted of about 4 cycles (98 degrees C 15 s, 69 degrees C 30 s, 72 degrees C 40 s), and for the beta primer an equimolar mix of RC1.1 and RC1.2 was used to cover TRBC1 and TRBC2. Starting at PCR2, TCR alpha and beta chains were handled separately, and sample indices and Illumina adaptors were added. The UMI, placed after an 8-base spacer, consisted of 12 random nucleotides arranged as two hexamers with a spacer between them. Libraries were sequenced on an Illumina MiSeq using v2 2x251 paired-end chemistry, with around 13 samples typically included per run. To increase diversity, roughly 4.5-7.5% PhiX DNA was added to each sequencing library. The paper's processing steps were these. Raw reads were converted to FASTQ with bcl2fastq and were demultiplexed by dual indices with Demultiplexor. V and J genes were assigned by Decombinator through tag matching, with a single base-pair mismatch permitted. Collapsinator used UMIs to correct both sequencing errors and frequency errors arising from PCR heterogeneity. Decombinator identifiers were converted to nucleotide sequence by CDR3Translator, the sequences were translated to amino acids, and CDR3 was extracted using C- and N-terminal motifs. A cluster of KT2 sequences sharing one unique molecular identifier was counted as one distinct KT2 TCR. The public reads were run again by TCRdb, first through fastp at Q25 and then through MiXCR, and only productive beta chains were kept. One record per CDR3 amino acid sequence lists the most common genes and DNA. What appears here as the V and J calls and clone size reflects TCRdb's work, not the paper's. The table for this sample lists tens of thousands of distinct CDR3 sequences; around 10% of them were counted only once. Of the sample, more than 9% falls within the top ten clones.

To test the sensitivity and accuracy of the pipeline, known numbers of KT2, a T cell clone whose TCR had already been sequenced, were spiked into unfractionated PBMC. A range of KT2-to-PBMC ratios was generated by mixing KT2 cells with a fixed number of PBMC. The receptor comes from a human donor. Material for sequencing was PBMCs spiked with cells of the T cell clone KT2. The V and J segments used are TRBV12-3 or TRBV12-4 and TRBJ1-3; the best D guess is TRBD1, with 5 bases matching. Read as DNA, the sequence is TGTGCCAGCAGCCGACAGGGAAACACCATATATTTT. Translated, this is CASSRQGNTIYF.